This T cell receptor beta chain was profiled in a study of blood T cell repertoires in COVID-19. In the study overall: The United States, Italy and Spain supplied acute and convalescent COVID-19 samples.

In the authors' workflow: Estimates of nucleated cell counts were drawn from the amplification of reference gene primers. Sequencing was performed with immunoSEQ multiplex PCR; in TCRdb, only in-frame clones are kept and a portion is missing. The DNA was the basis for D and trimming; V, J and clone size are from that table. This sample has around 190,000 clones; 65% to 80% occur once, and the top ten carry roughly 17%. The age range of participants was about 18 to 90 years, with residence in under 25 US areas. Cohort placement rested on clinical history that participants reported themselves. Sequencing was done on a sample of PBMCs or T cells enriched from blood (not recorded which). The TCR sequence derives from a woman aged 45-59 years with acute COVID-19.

The CDR3 DNA sequence: TGTGCCAGCAGCTTGGATGGGACAGGGGCGAAAATAGCCAAAAACATTCAGTACTTC. As protein: CASSLDGTGAKIAKNIQYF. This chain uses TRBV5-4 with TRBJ2-4; 10 bases are shared with TRBD1. The CDR3 loop spans 19 amino acids. The V segment lost 0 bases and the J segment 0 bases; nucleotides outside the gene matches: 9. Germline values: CDR1 SGHNT, CDR2 YYREEE (reference sequence).